This passage covers 6 T cell receptor beta chains from one sample sequenced in a study of cytomegalovirus exposure and HLA in healthy donors. The PCR was carried out with 60 Vbeta primers and 13 Jbeta primers. Sequencing was performed with immunoSEQ multiplex PCR; in TCRdb, only in-frame clones are kept and a portion is missing. This table has some 100,000 clones, roughly 80% appearing once. Specimen: PBMCs. These receptors came from a girl aged 2 to 10 in good health and CMV-seropositive.

The rearrangement links TRBV5-3 to TRBJ2-7, with a tentative D call TRBD1 (6 bases). TRBV5-3 is identified as an open reading frame with a role that is uncertain. There are 13 residues in the CDR3. V was pared by 6 bases and J by 2 bases, with 12 bases between. CDR3 sequence (DNA): TGTGCCAGAAAAGACAGGAGTCCCTACGAGCAGTACTTC. It encodes CARKDRSPYEQYF.

This clone was seen more than once but under ten times. CDR3 nucleotide sequence: TGTGCCAGTATTGACGCAGGGGGAGATGAAAAACTGTTTTTT. Translation gives CASIDAGGDEKLFF. This chain links TRBV19 with TRBJ1-4; 7 nucleotides align to TRBD1. Trimming cost V 7 bases and J 6 bases; bases outside gene matches: 8. The length of the CDR3 is 14 residues. CDR1 and CDR2 from the germline V gene are LNHDA and SQIVND (reference sequence).

The CDR3 DNA follows: TGTGCCAGCTTTGGAGTCGAGCAGTACTTC. Its translation is CASFGVEQYF. The genes are TRBV21-1 and TRBJ2-7; the listed D gene, TRBD2, was not tested against the DNA. TRBV21-1 is shown as a pseudogene. CDR3 length: 10 amino acids.

The gene calls are TRBV28 and TRBJ2-1, with D maybe TRBD2 (6 bases). V was trimmed by 5 bases and J by 4 bases, leaving 9 bases between them. The CDR3 is 13 residues long. Germline CDR1 and CDR2: MDHEN and SYDVKM. The CDR3 region is CASSSGYYNEQFF. Written as DNA, the CDR3 is TGTGCCAGCAGTAGCGGGTATTACAATGAGCAGTTCTTC.

This clone was seen only a few times. The J gene is TRBJ1-5, the V gene TRBV19; D perhaps matches TRBD1 (5 bases). Germline CDR1 is LNHDA and CDR2 is SQIVND (reference sequence). Between the trimmed V and J ends, which lost 7 bases and 7 bases, there was a span of 14 bases. The CDR3 extends over 13 amino acids. CDR3 nucleotides: TGTGCCAGTACCCCAGCGGGGGACCAGCCCCAGCATTTT. Its protein product is CASTPAGDQPQHF.

This clone was counted once. The J gene is TRBJ1-5, the V gene TRBV19; maybe TRBD1 (5 bases). V dropped 7 bases and J dropped 2 bases, with 15 bases sitting between them. The CDR3 length is 15 residues. The germline V gene encodes CDR1 LNHDA and CDR2 SQIVND (reference sequence). CDR3 in amino acids: CASKREEQGNQPQHF. CDR3 DNA: TGTGCCAGTAAAAGGGAGGAACAGGGCAATCAGCCCCAGCATTTT.